This T cell receptor beta chain was identified in a study of T-cell memory formation after mild COVID-19. Overall study: The study found TCR clusters largely donor specific.

Study-level findings and limits: Contracting CD4+ clones lay largely in CM and EM, with CD8+ ones residing in EMRA.

This clonotype has only a few counts. Antigen: not known. The authors produced TCR alpha and TCR beta cDNA libraries with sample barcodes and UMIs by 5'RACE using constant-segment primers. TCRdb re-called the 5' RACE reads with MiXCR, one entry per CDR3 protein. The data hold 350,000 or so distinct CDR3 sequences, with about an eighth observed a single time. The receptor comes from a man aged 18 to 35 who had mild COVID-19 (a few samples of this study predate the infection). Cell type and time point are not known. Material for sequencing was PBMCs or a T cell subset sorted from them (not recorded which).

Written as DNA, the CDR3 is TGTGCCAGCAGTTACGCCGGACAGTCCGACGAGCAGTACTTC. This translates into CASSYAGQSDEQYF. The chain recombines TRBV6-5 with TRBJ2-7; a possible D gene is TRBD1 (6 bases). The V gene's germline CDR1 is MNHEY and CDR2 SVGAGI. Trimming took 2 bases from V and 5 from J, leaving 13 bases between them. The CDR3 has 14 residues.